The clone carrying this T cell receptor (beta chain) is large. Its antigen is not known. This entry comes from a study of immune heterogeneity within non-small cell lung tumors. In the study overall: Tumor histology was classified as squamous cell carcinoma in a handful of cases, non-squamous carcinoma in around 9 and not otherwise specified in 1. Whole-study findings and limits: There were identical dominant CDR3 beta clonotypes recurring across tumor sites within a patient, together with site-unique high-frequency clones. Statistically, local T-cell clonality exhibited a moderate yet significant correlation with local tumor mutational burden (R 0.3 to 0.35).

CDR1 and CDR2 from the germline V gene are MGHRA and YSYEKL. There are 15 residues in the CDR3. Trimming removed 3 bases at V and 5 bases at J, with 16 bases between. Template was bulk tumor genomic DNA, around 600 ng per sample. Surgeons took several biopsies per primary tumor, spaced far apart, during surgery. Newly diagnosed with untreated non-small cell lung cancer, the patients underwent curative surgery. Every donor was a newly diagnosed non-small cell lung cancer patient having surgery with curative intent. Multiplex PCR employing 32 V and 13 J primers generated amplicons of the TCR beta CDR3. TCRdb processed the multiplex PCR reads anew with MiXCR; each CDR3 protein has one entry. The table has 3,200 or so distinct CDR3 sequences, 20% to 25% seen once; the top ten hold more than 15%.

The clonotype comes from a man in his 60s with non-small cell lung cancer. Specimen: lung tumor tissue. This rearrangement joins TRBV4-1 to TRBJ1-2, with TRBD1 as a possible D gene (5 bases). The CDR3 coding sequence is TGCGCCAGCAGCCAGACGGGACGGGAATCTTATGGCTACACCTTC. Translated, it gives CASSQTGRESYGYTF.